Presented here are 26 T cell receptor beta chains from one specimen sequenced in a study of T cell responses to AZD1222 COVID-19 vaccine. Method: immunoSEQ multiplex PCR; TCRdb's copy keeps in-frame clones and lacks some. The repertoire has about 82,000 clones, 70% to 90% of them found once; the top ten carry around 10%. The sequencing used peripheral blood, collected 28 days after the second AZD1222 dose. The receptors derive from an adult who received the AZD1222 COVID-19 vaccine.

The gene calls are TRBV30 and TRBJ1-2; unclear D gene. V was pared by 6 bases and J by 5 bases, with 7 bases between. The CDR3 consists of 10 residues. Germline-derived CDR1 and CDR2 are GTSNPN and SVGIG (reference sequence). CDR3 sequence (DNA): TGTGCCTGTCGACGGTATGGCTACACCTTC. It is translated as CACRRYGYTF.

The chain carries TRBV9 and TRBJ2-6; D remains unclear. Germline-derived CDR1 and CDR2 are SGDLS and YYNGEE. The CDR3 extends over 18 amino acids. Trimming took off 4 bases at V and 0 bases at J, with 17 bases between the two ends. In DNA form, the CDR3 reads TGTGCCAGCAGCCCTCAGGTAGGGCTGAGCTCTGGGGCCAACGTCCTGACTTTC. This sequence encodes CASSPQVGLSSGANVLTF.

The genes are TRBV5-1 and TRBJ2-7; TRBD2 agrees at 7 bases. J lost 7 bases, V lost 0 bases, and 13 bases had no gene match. Germline V gene data show CDR1 as SGHRS and CDR2 as YFSETQ. The CDR3 has 16 amino acids. The CDR3: CASSLEGLPGTKEQYF. CDR3 DNA: TGCGCCAGCAGCTTGGAGGGACTCCCCGGGACTAAGGAGCAGTACTTC.

The J gene is TRBJ1-2, the V gene TRBV7-2; the match to TRBD1 covers 10 bases. J lost 4 bases, V lost 2 bases, and 4 bases had no gene match. Germline-derived CDR1 and CDR2 are SGHTA and FQGNSA. The CDR3 spans 15 residues. CDR3 loop: CASSLRDRGTYGYTF. The CDR3 bases are TGTGCCAGCAGCTTACGGGACAGGGGCACCTATGGCTACACCTTC.

V and J are TRBV28 and TRBJ2-4, with 8 bases fitting TRBD2. V lost 5 bases, J lost 6 bases, and 6 bases stayed unmatched. Germline V gene lookup returns CDR1 MDHEN and CDR2 SYDVKM. CDR3 length equals 14 residues. The CDR3 nucleotides are TGTGCCAGCAGTCCGGGGGGGGCCTTAAACATTCAGTACTTC. Translating gives CASSPGGALNIQYF. The entire variable domain, with the rest obtained from reference TRBV28 and TRBJ2-4, is as follows: DVKVTQSSRYLVKRTGEKVFLECVQDMDHENMFWYRQDPGLGLRLIYFSYDVKMKEKGDIPEGYSVSREKKERFSLILESASTNQTSMYLCASSPGGALNIQYFGAGTRLSVL.

The CDR3 is CASTSGGRTDTQYF. The CDR3 DNA reads as TGTGCCAGCACCTCGGGGGGGCGCACAGATACGCAGTATTTT. The chain employs TRBV9 and TRBJ2-3; 8 nucleotides align to TRBD2. Germline CDR1 reads SGDLS; CDR2 reads YYNGEE. Unmatched junction bases numbered 4, after V lost 6 bases and J lost 1 base. CDR3 length equals 14 residues. Variable domain in full (rest from reference TRBV9 and TRBJ2-3): DSGVTQTPKHLITATGQRVTLRCSPRSGDLSVYWYQQSLDQGLQFLIQYYNGEERAKGNILERFSAQQFPDLHSELNLSSLELGDSALYFCASTSGGRTDTQYFGPGTRLTVL.

The chain uses TRBV10-3 and TRBJ1-1; perhaps TRBD1 as D (5 bases). Germline V gene data show CDR1 as ENHRY and CDR2 as SYGVKD. Trimming pared 6 bases from V and 3 bases from J, leaving 17 bases between. This CDR3 is 15 amino acids long. The CDR3 DNA sequence: TGTGCCATCAGATCACGGGGCCCGGGGGACACTGAAGCTTTCTTT. Translating it yields CAIRSRGPGDTEAFF.

This rearrangement joins TRBV9 to TRBJ2-5; 9 bases are a match to TRBD2. The CDR3 consists of 14 residues. Per germline, CDR1 SGDLS and CDR2 YYNGEE. V dropped 4 bases and J dropped 3; count of bases not matched to a gene: 4. The CDR3 region has the DNA TGTGCCAGCAGCCCGACTAGCGGCAAAGAGACCCAGTACTTC. It encodes CASSPTSGKETQYF.

V usage is TRBV3-1 (or the pseudogene TRBV3-2) and J usage is TRBJ1-1; D ambiguous. V was clipped by 3 bases and J by 8 bases, with 13 bases between them. CDR1 is LGHDT and CDR2 is YNNKEL in the germline V gene (reference sequence). The CDR3 consists of 13 residues. CDR3 sequence (DNA): TGTGCCAGCAGCCAGGCCGGGTCTGGGGAAGCTTTCTTT. Residues: CASSQAGSGEAFF.

This clone was counted only a few times. V usage is TRBV3-1 (or the pseudogene TRBV3-2) and J usage is TRBJ2-5; 9 nucleotides agree with TRBD2. Germline V gene data show CDR1 as LGHDT and CDR2 as YNNKEL (reference sequence). CDR3 length: 16 amino acids. V gave up 2 bases and J gave up 5 bases; unmatched junction bases: 9. The CDR3 region is CASSQLGSGSLETQYF. The DNA for the CDR3 is TGTGCCAGCAGCCAACTTGGTAGCGGGAGTCTGGAGACCCAGTACTTC.

The chain uses TRBV7-9 and TRBJ1-5; D is unclear. This CDR3 region has 13 residues. V lost 5 bases and J 1 base, leaving 6 bases between the germline ends. Germline V gene data show CDR1 as SEHNR and CDR2 as FQNEAQ (reference sequence). The CDR3 here is CASSPDSNQPQHF. In DNA, the CDR3 is TGTGCCAGCAGCCCCGACAGCAATCAGCCCCAGCATTTT.

V is TRBV9 and J is TRBJ1-6; 11 bases align to TRBD1. CDR3 length: 17 amino acids. Losses at the gene ends were 4 bases for V and 4 bases for J; bases not matched to a gene: 7. Germline CDR1 reads SGDLS; CDR2 reads YYNGEE. The DNA for the CDR3 is TGTGCCAGCAGCCCCAGGACAGGGGGCGAGTATAATTCACCCCTCCACTTT. It codes for CASSPRTGGEYNSPLHF.

The chain recombines TRBV19 with TRBJ2-7; D is unresolved. Per germline, CDR1 LNHDA and CDR2 SQIVND (reference sequence). Trimming took 2 bases from V and 2 from J, leaving 13 bases between them. CDR3 length equals 15 residues. DNA for the CDR3: TGTGCCAGTAGTATAATGTCGACTTTTCCCTACGAGCAGTACTTC. Residues: CASSIMSTFPYEQYF.

The rearrangement links TRBV6-5 to TRBJ2-5, with 13 nucleotides matching TRBD2. The V gene end was trimmed by 6 bases and the J gene end by 4 bases; junction bases not matched to a gene: 5. The CDR3 spans 15 residues. Germline CDR1 is MNHEY and CDR2 is SVGAGI. The CDR3 nucleotides are TGTGCCAGCAGATACGGACTAGCGGGAGCAGAGACCCAGTACTTC. This sequence encodes CASRYGLAGAETQYF.

J is TRBJ2-1 and V is TRBV29-1; no reliable D call. CDR3 length equals 12 residues. V was clipped by 7 bases and J by 0 bases, with 7 bases between them. From germline, CDR1 is SQVTM and CDR2 ANQGSEA. The CDR3 sequence: CSAGVSYNEQFF. The CDR3 DNA follows: TGCAGCGCGGGTGTCTCCTACAATGAGCAGTTCTTC.

The chain is built from TRBV9 and TRBJ2-2; possible D gene TRBD2, 6 bases. V gave up 6 bases and J gave up 0 bases, with 15 bases separating them. The germline CDR1 and CDR2 sequences are SGDLS and YYNGEE. The CDR3 sequence is 16 residues long. The CDR3 bases are TGTGCCAGCACCCCGGGACTTCTGCCGAACACCGGGGAGCTGTTTTTT. It specifies CASTPGLLPNTGELFF. The variable domain in full, with the rest retrieved from reference TRBV9 and TRBJ2-2, is DSGVTQTPKHLITATGQRVTLRCSPRSGDLSVYWYQQSLDQGLQFLIQYYNGEERAKGNILERFSAQQFPDLHSELNLSSLELGDSALYFCASTPGLLPNTGELFFGEGSRLTVL.

This sequence joins TRBV4-3 and TRBJ1-3; TRBD1 is a possible D gene (6 bases). Germline loops: CDR1 LGHNA, CDR2 YSLEER. The CDR3 runs 16 residues. V was clipped by 0 bases and J by 0 bases, with 9 bases between them. The CDR3: CASSQEDRLSGNTIYF. The CDR3 DNA is TGCGCCAGCAGCCAAGAGGACAGACTCTCTGGAAACACCATATATTTT.

This chain links TRBV2 with TRBJ1-2; TRBD1 aligns across 7 bases. This CDR3 region has 14 residues. Germline V gene data show CDR1 as SNHLY and CDR2 as FYNNEI. V lost 5 bases to trimming and J lost 4 bases; unmatched junction nucleotides: 7. The CDR3: CASSQPGQLYGYTF. The CDR3 DNA follows: TGTGCCAGCAGTCAACCGGGACAGCTCTATGGCTACACCTTC.

The V call is TRBV5-4, the J call TRBJ2-6, with a possible D match to TRBD2 (6 bases). The CDR3 is 17 residues long. V was clipped by 3 bases and J by 0 bases, with 13 bases between them. Per the germline V gene, CDR1 is SGHNT and CDR2 is YYREEE (reference sequence). CDR3 region: CASSSGLGFSGANVLTF. The CDR3 DNA reads as TGTGCCAGCAGCTCGGGACTGGGGTTCTCTGGGGCCAACGTCCTGACTTTC. The variable domain in full, with the rest retrieved from reference TRBV5-4 and TRBJ2-6, is ETGVTQSPTHLIKTRGQQVTLRCSSQSGHNTVSWYQQALGQGPQFIFQYYREEENGRGNFPPRFSGLQFPNYSSELNVNALELDDSALYLCASSSGLGFSGANVLTFGAGSRLTVL.

This clone was detected once. This chain uses TRBV11-3 with TRBJ1-3; no definite D call. The germline gives CDR1 SGHNT, CDR2 YENEEA. Between the trimmed V and J ends, which lost 1 base and 4 bases, there was a span of 2 bases. This CDR3 spans 12 amino acids. CDR3 sequence (DNA): TGTGCCAGCAGCTTAGCCGGAAACACCATATATTTT. Its protein is CASSLAGNTIYF.

The rearrangement uses TRBV11-3 and TRBJ2-7, with 7 bases aligning to TRBD2. CDR1 SGHNT and CDR2 YENEEA come from the germline V gene. V lost 3 bases and J lost 3; bases outside the gene matches: 8. This CDR3 comprises 15 residues. The CDR3 protein is CASSLGGVRGYEQYF. The CDR3 bases are TGTGCCAGCAGCTTGGGGGGGGTAAGGGGCTACGAGCAGTACTTC. Full variable domain (missing parts from reference TRBV11-3 and TRBJ2-7): EAGVVQSPRYKIIEKKQPVAFWCNPISGHNTLYWYLQNLGQGPELLIRYENEEAVDDSQLPKDRFSAERLKGVDSTLKIQPAELGDSAVYLCASSLGGVRGYEQYFGPGTRLTVT.

The chain uses TRBV9 and TRBJ2-1, with D uncertain. Germline V gene data show CDR1 as SGDLS and CDR2 as YYNGEE. V lost 0 bases and J lost 0, with 7 bases in between. The CDR3 consists of 15 residues. The CDR3 reads CASSVDFHSYNEQFF. CDR3 bases: TGTGCCAGCAGCGTAGATTTCCACTCCTACAATGAGCAGTTCTTC.

This clone was seen once. The chain has TRBV28 and TRBJ1-2; tentative D call: TRBD1 (6 bases). The V gene's germline CDR1 is MDHEN and CDR2 SYDVKM. V dropped 1 base and J dropped 4 bases, with 13 bases sitting between them. This CDR3 is built from 15 residues. Here the CDR3 DNA reads TGTGCCAGCAGTTTATCTCAAGGACAGACCTATGGCTACACCTTC. It yields the protein CASSLSQGQTYGYTF.

The chain uses TRBV19 and TRBJ2-1, with 7 bases fitting TRBD2. The CDR3 spans 19 residues. V shed 3 bases, J shed 0 bases, and the junction held 14 bases outside the gene matches. Germline V gene sequence: CDR1 LNHDA, CDR2 SQIVND (reference sequence). The CDR3 reads CASSIRGGMGQSSYNEQFF. CDR3 DNA sequence: TGTGCCAGTAGTATTAGGGGAGGGATGGGGCAGTCCTCCTACAATGAGCAGTTCTTC.

J is TRBJ1-1 and V is TRBV27; D call uncertain. CDR1 MNHEY and CDR2 SMNVEV come from the germline V gene (reference sequence). Trimming removed 2 bases at V and 1 base at J, with 11 bases between. The CDR3 totals 15 residues. In DNA form, the CDR3 reads TGTGCCAGCAGTTTAAGGTCAGATACGAACACTGAAGCTTTCTTT. Protein sequence: CASSLRSDTNTEAFF.

There are a few counts of this clone. The chain is built from TRBV29-1 and TRBJ2-5; D may be TRBD2 (5 bases). This CDR3 comprises 12 residues. Germline loops: CDR1 SQVTM, CDR2 ANQGSEA. V was shortened by 6 bases and J by 5 bases, with 13 bases between the two germline ends. The CDR3 reads CSVGELGETQYF. In DNA form, the CDR3 reads TGCAGCGTGGGCGAACTAGGGGAGACCCAGTACTTC.